Listed below are T cell receptor beta chains from one sample, sequenced in a study of PD-1 blockade in classical Hodgkin lymphoma. TCRdb keeps only in-frame clones here, not all; method: immunoSEQ multiplex PCR. The data hold about 38,000 clones, with over 65% observed a single time. The specimen was peripheral blood mononuclear cells (PBMCs), collected before the fourth cycle of nivolumab. All receptors come from a human donor with classical Hodgkin lymphoma. The CDR3 runs from the conserved cysteine through the conserved F or W. The order of the fields is clone size, V gene, J gene, D gene, CDR3 protein, CDR3 DNA. A D gene is named only where the DNA matches it firmly. The size of a clone is reported for some rows only, either as once, few or many, or as a class for expanded clones.

clone_size: NA; v_call: TRBV7-8; j_call: TRBJ1-5; d_call: NA; cdr3_aa: CASSSSTNNNQPQHF; cdr3_nt: TGTGCCAGCAGCTCATCCACCAATAACAATCAGCCCCAGCATTTT
clone_size: few; v_call: TRBV4-2; j_call: TRBJ2-3; d_call: TRBD1; cdr3_aa: CASSQWDRGLTDTQYF; cdr3_nt: TGTGCCAGCAGCCAATGGGACAGGGGGTTAACAGATACGCAGTATTTT
clone_size: NA; v_call: TRBV6-1; j_call: TRBJ2-5; d_call: TRBD2; cdr3_aa: CASSERGLVIIKETQYF; cdr3_nt: TGTGCCAGCAGTGAACGGGGACTAGTCATCATCAAAGAGACCCAGTACTTC
clone_size: NA; v_call: TRBV7-9; j_call: TRBJ2-3; d_call: NA; cdr3_aa: CASSLSPDLAQYF; cdr3_nt: TGTGCCAGCAGCTTATCTCCGGACCTTGCGCAGTATTTT
clone_size: NA; v_call: TRBV19; j_call: TRBJ2-3; d_call: TRBD1; cdr3_aa: CASRMGQGVADTQYF; cdr3_nt: TGTGCCAGTAGAATGGGTCAGGGGGTTGCAGATACGCAGTATTTT
clone_size: NA; v_call: TRBV18; j_call: TRBJ2-6; d_call: NA; cdr3_aa: CASSPPFGDSGANVLTF; cdr3_nt: TGTGCCAGCTCACCACCGTTCGGGGACTCTGGGGCCAACGTCCTGACTTTC
clone_size: NA; v_call: TRBV6-5; j_call: TRBJ1-5; d_call: NA; cdr3_aa: CASSYSGSNQPQHF; cdr3_nt: TGTGCCAGCAGTTACTCTGGGAGCAATCAGCCCCAGCATTTT
clone_size: few; v_call: TRBV9; j_call: TRBJ2-7; d_call: TRBD1; cdr3_aa: CASSVGQGAYEQYF; cdr3_nt: TGTGCCAGCAGCGTAGGACAGGGGGCGTATGAGCAGTACTTC
clone_size: NA; v_call: TRBV5-4; j_call: TRBJ1-3; d_call: NA; cdr3_aa: CASSLGGGHSGNTIYF; cdr3_nt: TGTGCCAGCAGCTTGGGGGGGGGACACTCTGGAAACACCATATATTTT
clone_size: NA; v_call: TRBV6-6; j_call: TRBJ2-7; d_call: TRBD2; cdr3_aa: CASSLGGYEQYF; cdr3_nt: TGTGCCAGCAGCCTGGGGGGGTACGAGCAGTACTTC
clone_size: NA; v_call: TRBV7-6; j_call: TRBJ2-7; d_call: TRBD2; cdr3_aa: CASSLLAGGVYEQYF; cdr3_nt: TGTGCCAGCAGCCTACTAGCGGGGGGGGTCTACGAGCAGTACTTC
clone_size: NA; v_call: TRBV6-5; j_call: TRBJ2-7; d_call: NA; cdr3_aa: CASSSLTGPLYEQYF; cdr3_nt: TGTGCCAGCAGTTCCCTCACAGGGCCCCTCTACGAGCAGTACTTC
clone_size: NA; v_call: TRBV19; j_call: TRBJ1-2; d_call: NA; cdr3_aa: CASSLGLNGGYTF; cdr3_nt: TGTGCCAGTAGTCTGGGTCTCAACGGCGGCTACACCTTC
clone_size: NA; v_call: TRBV6-1; j_call: TRBJ2-2; d_call: NA; cdr3_aa: CASSELGAPGELFF; cdr3_nt: TGTGCCAGCAGTGAATTGGGGGCTCCCGGGGAGCTGTTTTTT
clone_size: once; v_call: TRBV19; j_call: TRBJ2-1; d_call: NA; cdr3_aa: CASSMGPGSYNEQFF; cdr3_nt: TGTGCCAGTAGTATGGGCCCAGGGTCCTACAATGAGCAGTTCTTC
clone_size: NA; v_call: TRBV7-9; j_call: TRBJ2-2; d_call: NA; cdr3_aa: CASSLVSGRNGELFF; cdr3_nt: TGTGCCAGCAGCTTAGTATCAGGGAGGAACGGGGAGCTGTTTTTT
clone_size: once; v_call: TRBV5-4; j_call: TRBJ2-2; d_call: NA; cdr3_aa: CASSLRQINTGELFF; cdr3_nt: TGTGCCAGCAGCTTACGACAGATTAACACCGGGGAGCTGTTTTTT
clone_size: NA; v_call: TRBV4-3; j_call: TRBJ2-5; d_call: NA; cdr3_aa: CASSQDLGDFVETQYF; cdr3_nt: TGCGCCAGCAGCCAAGATCTAGGGGATTTCGTAGAGACCCAGTACTTC
clone_size: once; v_call: TRBV27; j_call: TRBJ1-5; d_call: NA; cdr3_aa: CASSILEGQPQHF; cdr3_nt: TGTGCCAGCAGTATTCTAGAGGGGCAGCCCCAGCATTTT
clone_size: NA; v_call: TRBV4-3; j_call: TRBJ1-4; d_call: NA; cdr3_aa: CASSRLLNEKLFF; cdr3_nt: TGCGCCAGCAGCCGTCTACTCAATGAAAAACTGTTTTTT
clone_size: NA; v_call: TRBV5-4; j_call: TRBJ2-5; d_call: NA; cdr3_aa: CASSLEGLSQETQYF; cdr3_nt: TGTGCCAGCAGCTTGGAGGGGCTCTCTCAGGAGACCCAGTACTTC
clone_size: few; v_call: TRBV19; j_call: TRBJ1-2; d_call: NA; cdr3_aa: CASSTYYGYTF; cdr3_nt: TGTGCCAGTAGTACCTACTATGGCTACACCTTC
clone_size: NA; v_call: TRBV5-5; j_call: TRBJ2-7; d_call: NA; cdr3_aa: CASSWIGGWEQYF; cdr3_nt: TGTGCCAGCAGCTGGATCGGGGGTTGGGAGCAGTACTTC
clone_size: NA; v_call: TRBV4-3; j_call: TRBJ2-1; d_call: TRBD1; cdr3_aa: CASSQIPGQGYNEQFF; cdr3_nt: TGCGCCAGCAGCCAAATTCCGGGACAGGGCTACAATGAGCAGTTCTTC
clone_size: NA; v_call: TRBV6-1; j_call: TRBJ2-3; d_call: NA; cdr3_aa: CASSEGSGAQDTQYF; cdr3_nt: TGTGCCAGCAGTGAAGGCTCAGGGGCTCAAGATACGCAGTATTTT
clone_size: NA; v_call: TRBV18; j_call: TRBJ1-4; d_call: NA; cdr3_aa: CASSPMGVATNEKLFF; cdr3_nt: TGTGCCAGCTCACCAATGGGGGTGGCAACTAATGAAAAACTGTTTTTT
clone_size: once; v_call: TRBV10-3; j_call: TRBJ2-1; d_call: TRBD1; cdr3_aa: CAISDRGRDEQFF; cdr3_nt: TGTGCCATCAGTGACAGGGGGCGGGATGAGCAGTTCTTC
clone_size: NA; v_call: TRBV6-6; j_call: TRBJ2-7; d_call: NA; cdr3_aa: CASSFTSQYEQYF; cdr3_nt: TGTGCCAGCAGTTTCACCAGCCAGTACGAGCAGTACTTC
clone_size: NA; v_call: TRBV25-1; j_call: TRBJ2-3; d_call: NA; cdr3_aa: CASSASGLHTQYF; cdr3_nt: TGTGCCAGCAGTGCCTCGGGGCTACATACGCAGTATTTT
clone_size: few; v_call: TRBV9; j_call: TRBJ2-2; d_call: NA; cdr3_aa: CASSVVRTGELFF; cdr3_nt: TGTGCCAGCAGCGTAGTGCGCACCGGGGAGCTGTTTTTT
clone_size: once; v_call: TRBV5-1; j_call: TRBJ2-1; d_call: NA; cdr3_aa: CASSGTKSQYNEQFF; cdr3_nt: TGCGCCAGCAGCGGAACTAAGTCCCAATACAATGAGCAGTTCTTC
clone_size: NA; v_call: TRBV29-1; j_call: TRBJ2-4; d_call: TRBD2; cdr3_aa: CSVWRGESKNIQYF; cdr3_nt: TGCAGCGTCTGGCGGGGGGAGTCCAAAAACATTCAGTACTTC
clone_size: NA; v_call: TRBV19; j_call: TRBJ2-7; d_call: NA; cdr3_aa: CASSIDLGSAYEQYF; cdr3_nt: TGTGCCAGTAGTATAGATTTGGGCTCGGCCTACGAGCAGTACTTC
clone_size: once; v_call: TRBV5-1; j_call: TRBJ1-2; d_call: TRBD1; cdr3_aa: CASSPTGFNYGYTF; cdr3_nt: TGCGCCAGCAGCCCGACAGGGTTTAACTATGGCTACACCTTC
clone_size: NA; v_call: TRBV27; j_call: TRBJ1-2; d_call: TRBD1; cdr3_aa: CASSLSGQGSYGYTF; cdr3_nt: TGTGCCAGCAGTTTATCGGGACAGGGATCCTATGGCTACACCTTC
clone_size: few; v_call: TRBV6-6; j_call: TRBJ2-7; d_call: TRBD2; cdr3_aa: CASRLTGTTYEQYF; cdr3_nt: TGTGCCAGCAGACTAACCGGGACTACCTACGAGCAGTACTTC
clone_size: NA; v_call: TRBV28; j_call: TRBJ2-1; d_call: NA; cdr3_aa: CASTRGPYNEQFF; cdr3_nt: TGTGCCAGCACCCGCGGCCCGTACAATGAGCAGTTCTTC
clone_size: NA; v_call: TRBV29-1; j_call: TRBJ2-5; d_call: TRBD1; cdr3_aa: CSVKTPGTGSETQYF; cdr3_nt: TGCAGCGTTAAAACACCGGGGACAGGGTCGGAGACCCAGTACTTC
clone_size: NA; v_call: TRBV28; j_call: TRBJ1-5; d_call: NA; cdr3_aa: CASTAAVQPQHF; cdr3_nt: TGTGCCAGCACAGCGGCGGTTCAGCCCCAGCATTTT
clone_size: NA; v_call: TRBV4-3; j_call: TRBJ1-5; d_call: TRBD1; cdr3_aa: CASSRDRGSQPQHF; cdr3_nt: TGCGCCAGCAGCCGGGACAGGGGTTCTCAGCCCCAGCATTTT
clone_size: once; v_call: TRBV9; j_call: TRBJ1-1; d_call: NA; cdr3_aa: CASSVGTGIRSAEAFF; cdr3_nt: TGTGCCAGCAGCGTAGGGACGGGGATTAGGAGCGCTGAAGCTTTCTTT
clone_size: NA; v_call: TRBV19; j_call: TRBJ2-1; d_call: TRBD2; cdr3_aa: CASIPKFSGGTINSYNEQFF; cdr3_nt: TGTGCCAGTATACCGAAATTTAGCGGGGGGACCATTAACTCCTACAATGAGCAGTTCTTC